This T cell receptor (beta chain) was sequenced for a study of control samples from healthy donors and cancer patients (dated by TCRdb to the early 2020s). Trimming removed 11 bases from V and 1 base from J, leaving 14 bases between the germline ends. The CDR3, from cysteine to phenylalanine, totals 13 residues. The entry retains the CDR3 DNA only, 39 bases that are in frame from base 1. CDR1 is given as MNHEY and CDR2 as SVGAGI, both from the germline V gene. The method was the immunoSEQ multiplex PCR assay. Here the immuneACCESS table is served through TCRdb, limited to in-frame sequences with V and J called. Missing clones are a known gap in these copies; in checked studies unresolved V genes cover under half, and the rest lacks a known reason. A total of about 65,000 clones appear in this sample, about nine tenths of them only once. The ten top clones hold approximately 1.2% of the sample. With respect to this clone: Its antigen remains undetermined. The record has no base qualities; no much larger clone is one base away.

The receptor's source is a woman in her 50s with colorectal cancer. The sample was PBMCs. The rearrangement combines TRBV6-5 with TRBJ1-1, with the D gene not confidently named. The CDR3 region: CALAVTENTEAFF. The nucleotide sequence reads TGTGCCCTCGCTGTAACCGAGAACACTGAAGCTTTCTTT.